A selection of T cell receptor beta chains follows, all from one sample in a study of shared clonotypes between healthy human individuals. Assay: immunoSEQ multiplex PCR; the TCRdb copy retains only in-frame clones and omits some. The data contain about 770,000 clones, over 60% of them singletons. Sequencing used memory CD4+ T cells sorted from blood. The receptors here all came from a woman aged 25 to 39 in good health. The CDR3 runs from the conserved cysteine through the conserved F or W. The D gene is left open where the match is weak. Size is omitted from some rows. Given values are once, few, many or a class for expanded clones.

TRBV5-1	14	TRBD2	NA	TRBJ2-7	TGCGCCAGCAGGGAATGGAAGCGGGGGGACGAGCAGTACTTC	CASREWKRGDEQYF
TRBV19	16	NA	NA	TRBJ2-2	TGTGCCAGTAGTGAAGGACGGACGATGAACACCGGGGAGCTGTTTTTT	CASSEGRTMNTGELFF
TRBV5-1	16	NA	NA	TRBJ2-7	TGCGCCAGCAGCTCCAACCCCCGGGACATAGTCTACGAGCAGTACTTC	CASSSNPRDIVYEQYF
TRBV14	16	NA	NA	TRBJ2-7	TGTGCCAGCAGCCAAGGTGGCATCCCCTACTCCTACGAGCAGTACTTC	CASSQGGIPYSYEQYF
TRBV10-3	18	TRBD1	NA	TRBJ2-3	TGTGCCATCAGTGAGTCCCCGTCCGGGACAGGGTACACAGATACGCAGTATTTT	CAISESPSGTGYTDTQYF
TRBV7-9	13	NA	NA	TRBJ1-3	TGTGCCAGTAATCACCGCTCTGGAAACACCATATATTTT	CASNHRSGNTIYF
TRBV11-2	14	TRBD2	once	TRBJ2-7	TGTGCCAGCAGCCCCGGGACTAGCGGGAGCCTTTTTTCCTTC	CASSPGTSGSLFSF
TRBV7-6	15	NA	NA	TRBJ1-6	TGTGCCAGCAGCTTAGAGGGACGGAATAATTCACCCCTCCACTTT	CASSLEGRNNSPLHF
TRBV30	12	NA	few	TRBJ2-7	TGTGCCTGGGGAGGACAGTCCTACGAGCAGTACTTC	CAWGGQSYEQYF
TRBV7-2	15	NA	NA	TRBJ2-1	TGTGCCAGCAGCTTAATCGGATCAGGGATATTCGAGCAGTTCTTC	CASSLIGSGIFEQFF
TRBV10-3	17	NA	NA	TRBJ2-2	TGTGCCATCAGTGAAGGGTCGCAGGGGAGGATCACCGGGGAGCTGTTTTTT	CAISEGSQGRITGELFF
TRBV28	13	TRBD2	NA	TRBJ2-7	TGTGCCACCGTAGCGGGTAATGAAAGCGAGCAGTACTTC	CATVAGNESEQYF
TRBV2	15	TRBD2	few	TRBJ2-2	TGTGCCAGCAAGGGAGGGAGGGAAAACACCGGGGAGCTGTTTTTT	CASKGGRENTGELFF
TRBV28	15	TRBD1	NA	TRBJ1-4	TGTGCCAGCAGAACGCAGGGGACAGGGGCCATGGGACTGTTTTTT	CASRTQGTGAMGLFF
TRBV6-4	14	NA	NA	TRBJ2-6	TGTGCCAGCAGTGAGGGGGTTGGGGCCAACGTCCTGACTTTC	CASSEGVGANVLTF
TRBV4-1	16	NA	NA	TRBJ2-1	TGCGCCAGCAGCCAAGACAGGGCCAGCTCCTACAATGAGCAGTTCTTC	CASSQDRASSYNEQFF
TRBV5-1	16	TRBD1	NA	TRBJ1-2	TGCGCCAGCAGCTTCGCCGGGACAGGGGGCTCGCGTGGCTACACCTTC	CASSFAGTGGSRGYTF
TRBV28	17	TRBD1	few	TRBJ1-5	TGTGCCAGCAGTTTATTTTCGGACAGGGCGAGCAATCAGCCCCAGCATTTT	CASSLFSDRASNQPQHF
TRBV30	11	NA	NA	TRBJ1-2	TGTGCCTGGAGTCAAGGGGTGGTCTACACCTTC	CAWSQGVVYTF
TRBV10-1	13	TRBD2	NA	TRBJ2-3	TGCGCCACCTCTAGCGGGAGTGTTGATACGCAGTATTTT	CATSSGSVDTQYF
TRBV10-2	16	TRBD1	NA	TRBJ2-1	TGCGCCAGCAGGACTACCGGGACAGGGCCTCGCAATGAGCAGTTCTTC	CASRTTGTGPRNEQFF
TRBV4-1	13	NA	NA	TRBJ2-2	TGCGCCAGCAGCGCTAGCGTCGCCGGGGAGCTGTTTTTT	CASSASVAGELFF
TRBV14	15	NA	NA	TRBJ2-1	TGTGCCAGCAGCCAAGGCCTAGGGCCTAACAATGAGCAGTTCTTC	CASSQGLGPNNEQFF